The 2 T cell receptor beta chains listed next were all sequenced from one sample in a study of regulatory T cells in long-lasting Graves disease. In building TCR beta libraries, iRepertoire HTBI primers were used together with Arm-PCR of CDR3 regions. TCRdb redid the calling of the multiplex PCR reads with MiXCR, one entry per CDR3 protein. The sample contains 500,000 to 700,000 distinct CDR3 sequences, about 15% of which appear only once. Time point reported: newly diagnosed GD, antithyroid drugs for less than 3 months. TCR sequences were obtained from RNA taken from PBMCs. These data also formed part of another study, on T cells in Graves' hyperthyroidism and ophthalmopathy.

The material was peripheral blood mononuclear cells (PBMCs), obtained at new diagnosis, from a patient treated with antithyroid drugs. These receptors were taken from a woman aged 25 to 39 with Graves disease.

In this sample, this clonotype turned up a few times. The chain employs TRBV18 and TRBJ2-1; D is uncertain. The V and J ends lost 0 bases and 4 bases respectively, with 7 bases between them. Germline CDR1 and CDR2: KGHSH and LQKENI. The CDR3 has 14 amino acids. The CDR3 spells CASSPPSAYNEQFF. In DNA form, the CDR3 reads TGTGCCAGCTCACCACCCTCAGCGTACAATGAGCAGTTCTTC.

The chain couples TRBV5-1 to TRBJ2-5, with TRBD2 matching over 13 bases. Trimming took 3 bases from V and 4 from J; bases not matched to a gene: 6. Per germline, CDR1 SGHRS and CDR2 YFSETQ. The CDR3 runs 16 residues. This CDR3 is CASSSGLAGISETQYF. CDR3 DNA: TGCGCCAGCAGCTCGGGACTAGCGGGAATCTCAGAGACCCAGTACTTC.